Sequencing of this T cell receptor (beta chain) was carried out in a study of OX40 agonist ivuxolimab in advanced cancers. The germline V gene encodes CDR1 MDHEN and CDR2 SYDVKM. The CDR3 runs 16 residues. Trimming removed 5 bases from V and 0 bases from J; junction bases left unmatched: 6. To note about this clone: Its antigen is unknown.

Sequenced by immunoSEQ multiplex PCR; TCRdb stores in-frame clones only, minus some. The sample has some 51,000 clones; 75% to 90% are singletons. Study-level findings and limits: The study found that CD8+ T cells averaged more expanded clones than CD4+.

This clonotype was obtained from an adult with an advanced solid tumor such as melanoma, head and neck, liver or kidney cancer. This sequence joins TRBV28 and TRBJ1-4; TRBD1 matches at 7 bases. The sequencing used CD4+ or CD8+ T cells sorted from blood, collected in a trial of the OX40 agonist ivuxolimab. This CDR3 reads CASSPNRGATNEKLFF. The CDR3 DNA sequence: TGTGCCAGCAGTCCAAACAGGGGCGCAACTAATGAAAAACTGTTTTTT.